The clone carrying this T cell receptor beta chain showed up many times. Donors had localized lung adenocarcinoma, a non-small cell lung cancer. TCRdb re-called the PCR reads with MiXCR, one entry per CDR3 protein. In the table there are about 7,700 distinct CDR3 sequences, roughly 54% of which are singletons. The CDR3 is 13 residues long. Germline loops: CDR1 SGHVS, CDR2 FNYEAQ. V lost 6 bases and J lost 13, with 19 bases in between. The data belong to a study of CD4 and CD8 cells across lung adenocarcinoma regions. The sample comprised CD8+ T cells from the center of a lung tumor. J is TRBJ2-1 and V is TRBV7-6; D might be TRBD1 (6 bases). This clonotype originated in a female donor with lung adenocarcinoma. The CD4 and CD8 labels of this study may be unreliable. CDR3: CASSAGVGQTQFF. DNA of the CDR3: TGTGCCAGCAGTGCAGGGGTCGGACAGACCCAGTTCTTC.